This T cell receptor (beta chain) was profiled in a study of response to subunit inactivated influenza vaccine (dated by TCRdb to the late 2010s). For the wider study: Deep quantitative T cell receptor repertoire profiling was used in the study to track responses to a trivalent subunit inactivated influenza vaccine. General conclusions and limits of the study: It was suggested by the authors that each seasonal influenza vaccination may recruit only a limited number of new T cells.

This clonotype was counted ten times or more. This receptor's antigen is unknown. Base quality data are lacking; no much larger clone is found one base away. Its CDR3 holds 14 amino acids, cysteine through phenylalanine. CDR3 DNA is the only sequence kept; it has 42 bases, read in frame from the first base. V loses 3 bases, J loses 6 bases, and the germline ends lie 11 bases apart. The germline V gene (reference sequence) yields LNHNV for CDR1 and YYDKDF for CDR2. Library method: RT-PCR. TCRdb records Illumina HiSeq 2500 as the sequencer. TCRdb ran its own pipeline on the public reads, namely fastp trimming at Q25 and MiXCR clone calling, and kept in-frame beta chains. All rows with the same CDR3 protein become a single entry with the most common DNA and genes. For this sample there are approximately 680,000 distinct CDR3 sequences; less than 20% appear just once. The ten largest clones take up about 9.9% of the sample.

This TCR derives from a man aged 45-65 years who received an inactivated influenza vaccine. Donor details come from another sample of the same person, matched by shared clones. The sequence joins TRBV15 to TRBJ1-4, and the D gene may be TRBD1, 5 bases matching. The sequences come from PBMCs from blood, collected less than 13 days after vaccination. The nucleotide sequence is given as TGTGCCACCAGCAGTGGGGGGACGGATGAAAAACTGTTTTTT. It is translated as CATSSGGTDEKLFF.